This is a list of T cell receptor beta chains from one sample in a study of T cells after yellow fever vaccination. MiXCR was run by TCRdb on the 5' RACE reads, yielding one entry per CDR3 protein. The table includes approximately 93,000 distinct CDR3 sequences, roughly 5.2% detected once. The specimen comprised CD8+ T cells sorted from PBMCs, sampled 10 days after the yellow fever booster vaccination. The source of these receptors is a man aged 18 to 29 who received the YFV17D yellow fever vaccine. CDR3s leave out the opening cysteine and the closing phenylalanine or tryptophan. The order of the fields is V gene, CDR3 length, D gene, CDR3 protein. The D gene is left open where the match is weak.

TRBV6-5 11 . ASSPLGNSPLH
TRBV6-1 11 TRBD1 ASRDRDHTEAF
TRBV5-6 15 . ASSLWRTRASTDTQY
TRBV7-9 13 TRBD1 ASSLGQGMSQPQH
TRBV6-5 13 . ASSYGVGPLNEQY
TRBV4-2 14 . ASSQELGGASYEQY
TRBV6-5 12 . ASSYAGGADTQY
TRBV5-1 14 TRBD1 ASSEGQGGLADTQY
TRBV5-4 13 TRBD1 ASSLERTGLYEQY
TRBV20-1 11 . SASEDRVYEQY
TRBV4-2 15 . ASSQDWRGVYTDTQY
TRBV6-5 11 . ASSYRGSVDAF
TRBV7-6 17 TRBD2 ASSLGTSGVTRRTDTQY
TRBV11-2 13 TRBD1 ASSLGGTGYNEQF
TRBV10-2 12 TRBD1 ASSEDRVVYEQY
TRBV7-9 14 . ATGPPLGGFNYGYT
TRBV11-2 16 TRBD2 ASSLDLASGGAEETQY
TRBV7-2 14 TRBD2 ASTKEAGGPGETQY
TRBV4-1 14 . ASSQLGAGGYNEQF
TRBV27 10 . ASSLTGAEAF
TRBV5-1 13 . ASSLVGEGANEQF
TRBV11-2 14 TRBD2 ASSLDGTSGYNEQF
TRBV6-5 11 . ASSYFPVDTQY
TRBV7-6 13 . ASSLSQGGRTEAF
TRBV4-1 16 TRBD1 ASSQEPAEDRIYNEQF
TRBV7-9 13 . ASPRGDWGLGEQF
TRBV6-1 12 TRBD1 ASSERGLSYGYT
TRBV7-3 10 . ASSLWGYEQF
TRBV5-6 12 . ASSLVLESETQY
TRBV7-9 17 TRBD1 ASSLGPGRGNSGANVLT
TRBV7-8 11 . ASSLSASLEAF
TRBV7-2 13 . ASSWSESSYNEQF
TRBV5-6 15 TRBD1 ASSLAIGTGGEETQY
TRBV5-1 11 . ASSDASSYEQY
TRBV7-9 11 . ASSSGRIYGYT
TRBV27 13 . ASSPSSGSYQPQH
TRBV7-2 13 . ASSLGVGRADTQY